These T cell receptor beta chains were read from a single sample in a study of control samples from healthy donors and cancer patients. Sequencing was performed with immunoSEQ multiplex PCR; in TCRdb, only in-frame clones are kept and a portion is missing. The sample lists about 100,000 clones, around nine tenths occurring once. Sequencing was done on a sample of blood. These receptors were taken from a human donor in good health. The donor label of this sample is uncertain. The CDR3 runs from the conserved cysteine through the conserved F or W. The order of the fields is CDR3 protein, CDR3 DNA, J gene, D gene, V gene, clone size. The D gene is left open where the match is weak. The size entry is marked missing in some rows and otherwise reads once, few, many or a size class.

CAWTAHNRQGRLDYGYTF	TGTGCCTGGACTGCTCACAATCGGCAGGGGAGGCTAGACTATGGCTACACCTTC	TRBJ1-2	NA	TRBV30	NA
CASSQGTGRNQPQHF	TGTGCCAGCAGCCAAGGGACAGGACGCAATCAGCCCCAGCATTTT	TRBJ1-5	TRBD1	TRBV6-5	NA
CASSPNDRGYTF	TGTGCCAGCTCACCAAATGATAGGGGCTACACCTTC	TRBJ1-2	NA	TRBV18	NA
CASRLGLAGPSQETQYF	TGTGCCAGCAGGTTGGGACTAGCGGGGCCCAGCCAAGAGACCCAGTACTTC	TRBJ2-5	TRBD2	TRBV11-2	NA
CASSPTRAQGGELFF	TGTGCCAGCTCACCAACCCGGGCCCAAGGCGGGGAGCTGTTTTTT	TRBJ2-2	NA	TRBV18	NA
CAWRFRGVSATEAFF	TGTGCCTGGAGATTTAGGGGGGTTTCGGCCACTGAAGCTTTCTTT	TRBJ1-1	NA	TRBV30	NA
CASSLQGVSTDTQYF	TGTGCCAGCTCGCTACAGGGGGTGAGCACAGATACGCAGTATTTT	TRBJ2-3	TRBD1	TRBV18	NA
CASVRGGNGANVLTF	TGTGCCTCAGTACGAGGGGGGAACGGGGCCAACGTCCTGACTTTC	TRBJ2-6	NA	TRBV19	NA
CASRSQGAVNYGYTF	TGTGCCAGCAGGTCCCAGGGGGCCGTCAACTATGGCTACACCTTC	TRBJ1-2	TRBD1	TRBV2	NA
CASSYVAGYGYTF	TGTGCCAGCAGTTACGTGGCGGGCTATGGCTACACCTTC	TRBJ1-2	NA	TRBV6-2/TRBV6-3	NA
CASSLGDPSWSNQPQHF	TGCGCCAGCAGCTTGGGGGACCCCAGTTGGAGCAATCAGCCCCAGCATTTT	TRBJ1-5	NA	TRBV5-1	once
CASSEFGGVNAGELFF	TGTGCCAGCAGTGAATTCGGCGGGGTTAACGCCGGGGAGCTGTTTTTT	TRBJ2-2	NA	TRBV6-1	NA
CASSLTPGLEVPQHF	TGTGCCAGCAGCTTAACTCCGGGACTGGAGGTGCCCCAGCATTTT	TRBJ1-5	NA	TRBV7-2	few
CASSLGGGQANTGELFF	TGTGCCAGCAGCTTGGGTGGGGGACAGGCGAACACCGGGGAGCTGTTTTTT	TRBJ2-2	TRBD1	TRBV7-6	NA
CASSNTNEQFF	TGCGCCAGCAGCAACACCAATGAGCAGTTCTTC	TRBJ2-1	NA	TRBV5-1	NA
CASSAGLAGGIPYNEQFF	TGCGCCAGCAGTGCCGGACTAGCGGGGGGTATCCCCTACAATGAGCAGTTCTTC	TRBJ2-1	TRBD2	TRBV10-2	NA
CASSAGGAQQETQYF	TGTGCCAGCAGCGCTGGGGGGGCGCAACAAGAGACCCAGTACTTC	TRBJ2-5	NA	TRBV11-2	NA
CASSQGGYQQFF	TGTGCCAGCAGCCAAGGGGGGTACCAGCAGTTCTTC	TRBJ2-1	NA	TRBV3-1/TRBV3-2	NA
CASREGVGTVNTEAFF	TGTGCCAGCAGAGAGGGGGTTGGGACAGTTAACACTGAAGCTTTCTTT	TRBJ1-1	TRBD1	TRBV2	NA
CASSPGTGDQETQYF	TGTGCCAGCAGCCCGGGGACAGGGGATCAAGAGACCCAGTACTTC	TRBJ2-5	TRBD1	TRBV11-3	NA
CASSPGTGGGNTIYF	TGTGCCAGCAGTCCAGGGACAGGGGGCGGAAACACCATATATTTT	TRBJ1-3	TRBD1	TRBV28	NA
CASSTWTGGNYGYTF	TGTGCCAGCAGTACCTGGACAGGGGGCAACTATGGCTACACCTTC	TRBJ1-2	TRBD1	TRBV28	NA
CASSLGQNTEAFF	TGTGCCAGCAGCTTAGGGCAGAACACTGAAGCTTTCTTT	TRBJ1-1	NA	TRBV11-3	NA
CASSEPEGLAGLLGQETQYF	TGTGCCAGCAGTGAACCAGAAGGACTAGCGGGGTTGCTGGGTCAAGAGACCCAGTACTTC	TRBJ2-5	TRBD2	TRBV2	NA
CASSLTDTQYF	TGTGCCAGCAGCCTAACAGATACGCAGTATTTT	TRBJ2-3	NA	TRBV3-1/TRBV3-2	once
CASSRLGGSTDTQYF	TGTGCCAGCAGCCGATTGGGGGGAAGCACAGATACGCAGTATTTT	TRBJ2-3	NA	TRBV16	NA